The clone carrying this T cell receptor beta chain was recorded at least ten times. This entry comes from a study of T-cell reconstitution after alpha-beta-depleted transplantation in children. Germline V gives CDR1 DFQATT, CDR2 SNEGSKA (reference sequence). After removal of 3 bases from V and 5 bases from J, the junction contained 19 bases not matched to a gene. This CDR3 has 19 amino acids. Unique molecular identifiers were incorporated into the prepared TCRbeta library. TCRdb called the PCR reads again in MiXCR, with one record for every CDR3 protein. The table has hundreds of thousands of distinct CDR3 sequences, 15% to 20% seen once; the top ten hold approximately 1%.

This rearrangement joins TRBV20-1 to TRBJ2-5, with 12 bases aligning to TRBD2. This TCR derives from a human donor who donated a stem cell graft to a child with acute myeloid leukemia. The specimen comprised PBMCs from the stem cell graft donor, sampled from the stem cell graft. The DNA of the CDR3 is TGCAGTGCTAGTTCGCTTAAACCCCTATATACTAGCGGGGGGGAGACCCAGTACTTC. Translated, it gives CSASSLKPLYTSGGETQYF.